The 18 T cell receptor beta chains below were found in one sample sequenced in a study of T cell repertoires in cytomegalovirus infection. TCRdb fed the reads into MiXCR, producing one record per CDR3 protein. Here the sample spans about 530,000 distinct CDR3 sequences, 26% being singletons. The sequenced sample was PBMCs. The receptors derive from a human donor in good health (CMV status not recorded). Some clones in this sample may be carry-over from other donors' samples.

The chain joins TRBV20-1 to TRBJ2-4; unclear D gene. This CDR3 spans 16 amino acids. V lost 6 bases and J 3 bases, leaving 21 bases between the germline ends. Germline values: CDR1 DFQATT, CDR2 SNEGSKA (reference sequence). CDR3 loop: CSAMTLIGLGKNIQYF. The CDR3 DNA reads TGCAGTGCCATGACCCTAATCGGCTTAGGCAAAAACATTCAGTACTTC.

The V gene is TRBV12-3 or TRBV12-4, the J gene TRBJ1-2; D unclear. Trimming cost V 3 bases and J 4 bases, with 6 bases left between them. This CDR3 spans 12 amino acids. This CDR3 reads CASSFTRYGYTF. The CDR3 bases are TGTGCCAGCAGTTTTACCCGCTATGGCTACACCTTC.

The table lists this clonotype with many counts. The V call is TRBV12-3 or TRBV12-4, the J call TRBJ1-3; D possibly corresponds to TRBD1 (6 bases). There are 14 residues in the CDR3. Deletions cut 3 bases from V and 4 bases from J, with 10 bases between. The CDR3 nucleotides read TGTGCCAGCAGTTTGGCGGGGGCAGGAAACACCATATATTTT. The encoded protein is CASSLAGAGNTIYF.

The J gene is TRBJ1-1, the V gene TRBV6-1, with a weak D call TRBD1 (5 bases). CDR1 and CDR2 (germline): MNHNS, SASEGT. There are 15 residues in the CDR3. The germline V and J ends were trimmed by 7 bases and 2 bases, with 17 bases remaining between them. The CDR3, as DNA: TGTGCCAGCACCCTAATGGGGCGGGCTAACACTGAAGCTTTCTTT. This gives the protein CASTLMGRANTEAFF.

This clonotype has at least ten counts. The CDR3 sequence: CASSLALLAGVSPDTQYF. The CDR3 nucleotides read TGTGCCAGCAGCTTAGCCCTTCTAGCGGGAGTGAGCCCAGATACGCAGTATTTT. The chain joins TRBV7-2 to TRBJ2-3, with TRBD2 identical over 10 bases. CDR1 SGHTA and CDR2 FQGNSA come from the germline V gene. The J segment lost 4 bases and the V segment lost 0 bases, leaving 10 bases of the junction unmatched. The CDR3 totals 18 residues.

The rearrangement uses TRBV7-8 and TRBJ2-3; a weak D match, TRBD2 (6 bases). The CDR3 loop spans 15 amino acids. Trimming cost V 2 bases and J 5 bases, with 14 bases left between them. CDR1 and CDR2 from the germline V gene are SGHVS and FQNEAQ. The CDR3 DNA follows: TGTGCCAGCAGCTTACGGCGGGGCCAGAGAGATACGCAGTATTTT. Translation gives CASSLRRGQRDTQYF.

The V and J genes are TRBV2 and TRBJ2-7, with D tentatively TRBD1 (5 bases). This CDR3 contains 14 residues. The V end lost 7 bases, the J end lost 2 bases, and 15 bases lay between the germline ends. Germline V gene lookup returns CDR1 SNHLY and CDR2 FYNNEI. The CDR3 bases are TGTGCCAGCAAGAAGGGAAGGGGAACCTACGAGCAGTACTTC. It specifies CASKKGRGTYEQYF.

This clonotype was seen at least ten times. The chain combines TRBV7-2 with TRBJ2-3, with TRBD1 matching 11 bases. V shed 6 bases and J 3 bases; nucleotides not matched to a gene: 23. CDR1 is SGHTA, CDR2 FQGNSA, per germline. The CDR3 totals 21 residues. In DNA form, the CDR3 reads TGTGCCAGCAGGCCAGCCCGGACAGGGGGCCCGCCCGAGGGGTGGACAGATACGCAGTATTTT. Encoded protein: CASRPARTGGPPEGWTDTQYF.

This clonotype was observed a few times. This sequence joins TRBV2 and TRBJ2-1; 9 bases are a match to TRBD2. Germline CDR1 and CDR2: SNHLY and FYNNEI. After removal of 3 bases from V and 4 bases from J, the junction contained 7 bases not matched to a gene. This CDR3 has 16 residues. CDR3 sequence: CASSEASGMSYNEQFF. The CDR3, as DNA: TGTGCCAGCAGTGAGGCTAGCGGGATGTCATACAATGAGCAGTTCTTC.

This sequence joins TRBV20-1 and TRBJ2-3; 8 nucleotides align to TRBD2. The junction had 5 bases not matched to a gene; V was cut back by 5 bases and J by 1 base. Germline V CDR1 and CDR2: DFQATT, SNEGSKA (reference sequence). The CDR3 spans 14 residues. The CDR3: CSAVAGLGTDTQYF. The CDR3 bases are TGCAGTGCTGTAGCGGGATTGGGCACAGATACGCAGTATTTT.

This chain uses TRBV29-1 with TRBJ1-5; TRBD1 matches at 8 bases. Germline trimming cut 5 bases from V and 1 base from J; bases unmatched to any gene: 7. CDR3 length equals 15 residues. In germline, CDR1 is SQVTM, CDR2 ANQGSEA. CDR3 sequence (DNA): TGCAGCGTTCTCCAGGGGGCCGGGAGCAATCAGCCCCAGCATTTT. Translation gives CSVLQGAGSNQPQHF.

This clonotype was counted a few times. V is TRBV7-6 and J is TRBJ2-2; no clear D. Germline V CDR1 and CDR2: SGHVS, FNYEAQ. CDR3 length: 13 amino acids. V lost 6 bases to trimming and J lost 5 bases, with 10 bases between them. The DNA of the CDR3 is TGTGCCAGCAGGACCAATCCTACCGGGGAGCTGTTTTTT. This gives the protein CASRTNPTGELFF.

The J gene is TRBJ1-4, the V gene TRBV7-2; D is perhaps TRBD1 (5 bases). The germline V and J ends were trimmed by 1 base and 4 bases, with 10 bases remaining between them. This CDR3 contains 15 residues. CDR1 and CDR2 from the germline V gene are SGHTA and FQGNSA. The CDR3, as DNA: TGTGCCAGCAGCTTAGGCGACAGCTTTAATGAAAAACTGTTTTTT. This encodes CASSLGDSFNEKLFF.

The chain uses TRBV12-3 or TRBV12-4 and TRBJ2-7; the D gene is possibly TRBD2 (6 bases). Trimming left V 6 bases short and J 5 bases short, with 14 bases between. The CDR3 spans 13 residues. For the CDR3, the DNA is TGTGCCAGCAGGCGGGGCGGTAGGGACGAGCAGTACTTC. Protein product: CASRRGGRDEQYF.

This clonotype was counted only a few times. The chain uses TRBV6-1 and TRBJ1-6; 7 bases fit TRBD1. Germline V gene data show CDR1 as MNHNS and CDR2 as SASEGT. The CDR3 is made up of 14 amino acids. With V trimmed by 7 bases and J by 5 bases, 5 bases remained unmatched. DNA of the CDR3: TGTGCCAGCACACGGGACAGCAATAATTCACCCCTCCACTTT. It yields the protein CASTRDSNNSPLHF.

This clonotype showed up many times. This rearrangement joins TRBV7-2 to TRBJ2-1; 8 bases line up with TRBD2. In germline, CDR1 is SGHTA, CDR2 FQGNSA. The CDR3 totals 16 residues. V trimming: 1 base; J trimming: 5 bases; junction bases outside the gene matches: 7. CDR3 residues: CASSLVRAGGDNEQFF. CDR3 sequence (DNA): TGTGCCAGCAGCTTAGTTCGCGCGGGAGGAGACAATGAGCAGTTCTTC.

This clonotype came up a few times. The chain employs TRBV19 and TRBJ2-2; 7 positions agree with TRBD2. Unmatched junction bases numbered 7, after V lost 7 bases and J lost 5 bases. CDR1 is LNHDA, CDR2 SQIVND, per germline (reference sequence). This CDR3 has 14 amino acids. The CDR3 DNA reads as TGTGCCAGTAAGGAAGCGGGAATGACCGGGGAGCTGTTTTTT. Translation gives CASKEAGMTGELFF.

V gene TRBV5-1 combines with J gene TRBJ1-4; D is undetermined. CDR3 length equals 13 residues. Per the germline V gene, CDR1 is SGHRS and CDR2 is YFSETQ. V was pared by 9 bases and J by 0 bases, with 9 bases between. The CDR3 loop reads CATSTPTNEKLFF. The DNA of the CDR3 is TGCGCCACCTCCACACCAACTAATGAAAAACTGTTTTTT.